The clone carrying this TCR beta chain came up a few times. The CDR3 length is 14 residues. Between the trimmed V and J ends, which lost 6 bases and 9 bases, there was a span of 18 bases. The data derive from a study of T cells after yellow fever vaccination. TCRdb ran MiXCR on the 5' RACE reads and lists one entry per CDR3 protein. The table includes hundreds of thousands of distinct CDR3 sequences, approximately 9% detected once. The rearrangement joins TRBV12-3 or TRBV12-4 to TRBJ2-1, with D perhaps TRBD2 (6 bases). The sequencing here drew on PBMCs, taken on the day of the first yellow fever vaccination. This sequence originates from a man aged 18 to 30 who received the YFV17D yellow fever vaccine. CDR3 in DNA: TGTGCCAGCAGCCAATTGGCGGGGAGAGGTGAGCAGTTCTTC. This encodes CASSQLAGRGEQFF.